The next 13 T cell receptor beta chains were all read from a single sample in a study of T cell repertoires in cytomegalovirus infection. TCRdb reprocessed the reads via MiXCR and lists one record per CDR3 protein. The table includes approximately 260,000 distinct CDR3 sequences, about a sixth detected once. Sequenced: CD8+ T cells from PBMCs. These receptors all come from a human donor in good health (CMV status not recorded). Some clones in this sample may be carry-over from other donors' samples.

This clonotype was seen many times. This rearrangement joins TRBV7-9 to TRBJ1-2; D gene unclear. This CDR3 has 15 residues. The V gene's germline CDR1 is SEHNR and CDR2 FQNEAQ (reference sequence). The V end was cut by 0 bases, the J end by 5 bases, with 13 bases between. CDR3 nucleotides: TGTGCCAGCAGCTTAGCTGCAGGCACCTTGTATGGCTACACCTTC. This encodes CASSLAAGTLYGYTF.

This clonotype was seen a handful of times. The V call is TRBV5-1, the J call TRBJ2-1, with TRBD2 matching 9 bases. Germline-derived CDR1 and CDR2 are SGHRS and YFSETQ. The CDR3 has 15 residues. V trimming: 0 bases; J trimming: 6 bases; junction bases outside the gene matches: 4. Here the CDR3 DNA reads TGCGCCAGCAGCTTGGCGGCGGGGGGGCTCAATGAGCAGTTCTTC. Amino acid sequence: CASSLAAGGLNEQFF.

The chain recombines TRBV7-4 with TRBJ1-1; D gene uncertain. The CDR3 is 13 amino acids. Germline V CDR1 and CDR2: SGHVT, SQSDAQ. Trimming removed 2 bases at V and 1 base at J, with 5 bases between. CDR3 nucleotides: TGTGCCAGCAGCTTATGGTCGAACACTGAAGCTTTCTTT. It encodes CASSLWSNTEAFF. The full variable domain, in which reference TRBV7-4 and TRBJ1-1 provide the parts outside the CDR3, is GAGVSQSPRYKVAKRGRDVALRCDSISGHVTLYWYRQTLGQGSEVLTYSQSDAQRDKSGRPSGRFSAERPERSVSTLKIQRTEQGDSAVYLCASSLWSNTEAFFGQGTRLTVV.

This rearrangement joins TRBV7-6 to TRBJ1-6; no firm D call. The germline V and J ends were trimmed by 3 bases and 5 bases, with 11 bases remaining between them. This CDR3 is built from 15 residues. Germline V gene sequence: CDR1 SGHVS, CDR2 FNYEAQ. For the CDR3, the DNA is TGTGCCAGCAGCTTGCTGGGATCAAATAATTCACCCCTCCACTTT. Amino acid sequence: CASSLLGSNNSPLHF.

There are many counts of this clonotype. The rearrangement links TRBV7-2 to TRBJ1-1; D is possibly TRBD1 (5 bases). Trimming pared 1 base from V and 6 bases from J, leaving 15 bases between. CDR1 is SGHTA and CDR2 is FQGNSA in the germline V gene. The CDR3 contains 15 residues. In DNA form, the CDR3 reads TGTGCCAGCAGCTTAGGCGGGAGAAGACAGTCTGAAGCTTTCTTT. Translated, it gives CASSLGGRRQSEAFF.

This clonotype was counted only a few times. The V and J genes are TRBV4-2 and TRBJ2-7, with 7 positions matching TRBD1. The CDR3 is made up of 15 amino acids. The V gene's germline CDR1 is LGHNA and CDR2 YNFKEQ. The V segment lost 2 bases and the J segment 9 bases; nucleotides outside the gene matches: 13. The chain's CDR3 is CASSQLAKTGHGQYF. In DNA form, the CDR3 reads TGTGCCAGCAGCCAACTAGCTAAGACAGGGCATGGGCAGTACTTC.

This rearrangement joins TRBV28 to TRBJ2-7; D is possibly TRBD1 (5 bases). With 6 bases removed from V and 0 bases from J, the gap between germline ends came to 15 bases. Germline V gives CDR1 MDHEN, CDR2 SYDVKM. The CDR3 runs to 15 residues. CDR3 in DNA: TGTGCCAGCAGCCCCGCCAGCGACAGCTCCTACGAGCAGTACTTC. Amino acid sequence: CASSPASDSSYEQYF.

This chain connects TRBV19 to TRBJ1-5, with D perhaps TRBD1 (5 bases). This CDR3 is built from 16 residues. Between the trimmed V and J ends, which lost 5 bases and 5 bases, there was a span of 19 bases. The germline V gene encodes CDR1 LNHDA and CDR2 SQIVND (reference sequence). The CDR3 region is CASSEGTPRGDQPQHF. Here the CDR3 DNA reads TGTGCCAGTAGTGAAGGGACTCCGCGGGGAGATCAGCCCCAGCATTTT.

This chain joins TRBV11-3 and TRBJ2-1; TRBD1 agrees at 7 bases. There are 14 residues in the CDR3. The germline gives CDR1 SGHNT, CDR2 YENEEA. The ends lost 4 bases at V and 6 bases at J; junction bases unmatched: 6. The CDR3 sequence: CASSSDRDPNEQFF. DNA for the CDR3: TGTGCCAGCAGCTCCGACAGGGACCCCAATGAGCAGTTCTTC.

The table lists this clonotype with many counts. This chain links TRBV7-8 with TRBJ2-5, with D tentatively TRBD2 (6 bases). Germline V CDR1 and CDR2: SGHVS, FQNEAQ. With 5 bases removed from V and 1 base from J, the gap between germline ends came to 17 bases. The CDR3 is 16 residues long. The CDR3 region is CASSVRSGLPQETQYF. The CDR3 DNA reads TGTGCCAGCAGCGTCAGATCGGGACTCCCCCAAGAGACCCAGTACTTC.

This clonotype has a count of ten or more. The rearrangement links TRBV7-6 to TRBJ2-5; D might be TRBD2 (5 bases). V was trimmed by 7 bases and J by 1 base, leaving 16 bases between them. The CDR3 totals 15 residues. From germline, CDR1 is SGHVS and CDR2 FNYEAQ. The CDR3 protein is CASTPLVRGQETQYF. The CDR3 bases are TGTGCCAGCACCCCGCTTGTCCGGGGCCAAGAGACCCAGTACTTC. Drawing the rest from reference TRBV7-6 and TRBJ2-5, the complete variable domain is GAGVSQSPRYKVTKRGQDVALRCDPISGHVSLYWYRQALGQGPEFLTYFNYEAQQDKSGLPNDRFSAERPEGSISTLTIQRTEQRDSAMYRCASTPLVRGQETQYFGPGTRLLVL.

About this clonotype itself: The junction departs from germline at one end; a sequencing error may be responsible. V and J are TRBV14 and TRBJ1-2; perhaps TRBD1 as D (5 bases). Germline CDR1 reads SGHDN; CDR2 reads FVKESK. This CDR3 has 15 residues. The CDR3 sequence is CASSQSTGPYYSYTF. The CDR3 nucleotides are TGTGCCAGCAGCCAATCAACGGGGCCTTACTATAGCTACACCTTC. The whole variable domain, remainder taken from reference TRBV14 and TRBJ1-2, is EAGVTQFPSHSVIEKGQTVTLRCDPISGHDNLYWYRRVMGKEIKFLLHFVKESKQDESGMPNNRFLAERTGGTYSTLKVQPAELEDSGVYFCASSQSTGPYYSYTFGSGTRLTVV.

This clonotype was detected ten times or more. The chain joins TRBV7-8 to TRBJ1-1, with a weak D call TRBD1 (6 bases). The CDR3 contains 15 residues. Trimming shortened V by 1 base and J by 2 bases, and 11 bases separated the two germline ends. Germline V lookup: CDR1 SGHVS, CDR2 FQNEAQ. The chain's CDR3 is CASSLGVQGNTEAFF. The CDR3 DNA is TGTGCCAGCAGCTTAGGGGTACAGGGTAACACTGAAGCTTTCTTT.